This TCR beta chain was sequenced for a study of T cells in Graves' hyperthyroidism and ophthalmopathy. The CDR3 runs 16 residues. V dropped 7 bases and J dropped 4 bases, with 24 bases sitting between them. Germline V gives CDR1 SGHRS, CDR2 YFSETQ. Study-wide findings and caveats: Most thyroid clonotypes expanded above 0.001 were also detected in blood.

Amplified regions were TCR beta CDR3 sequences from RNA transcripts. Primed by the HTBI set, a first-round RT-PCR was run on the TCR CDR3. Via MiXCR, TCRdb re-called the multiplex PCR reads, giving one row per CDR3 protein. The sample records hundreds of thousands of distinct CDR3 sequences, about a fifth being singletons. This clonotype was picked up a small number of times. Its specificity is unknown. Criteria for exclusion of patients were uncontrolled infection, other autoimmune disease, pregnancy or lactation. The clonotype originates from a young man with Graves' ophthalmopathy. The sequenced sample was blood. The chain couples TRBV5-1 to TRBJ2-7; no clear D. The CDR3 DNA is TGCGCCAGCGTCACCACCCGGACCGTGAAGTCGTACGAGCAGTACTTC. It is translated as CASVTTRTVKSYEQYF.